The clone carrying this TCR beta chain appeared many times. Antigen: not known. This sample was included in a study of T-cell reconstitution after alpha-beta-depleted transplantation in children. Whole-study results and caveats: TCRbeta diversity was high at day 60 in some patients (a result of surviving recipient T cells and thymic progenitors).

A library of TCRbeta sequences, prepared with unique molecular identifiers, was generated. TCRdb re-derived calls from the PCR reads in MiXCR, one entry per CDR3 protein. Seen here are 200,000 to 250,000 distinct CDR3 sequences, 9.5% to 13% observed once, and the top ten hold roughly 27%. Here the sequenced sample was PBMCs, taken before TCRalphabeta/CD19-depleted stem cell transplant. The TCR sequence derives from a child younger than two with acute myeloid leukemia, due to receive a stem cell transplant.

CDR3 in amino acids: CATGSSQETQYF. The CDR3 bases are TGTGCTACAGGGAGTAGTCAAGAGACCCAGTACTTC. V usage is TRBV12-3 or TRBV12-4 and J usage is TRBJ2-5, with D possibly TRBD1 on 6 matching bases. The CDR3 loop spans 12 amino acids.